Below, 27 T cell receptor beta chains from the same sample are listed, as sequenced in a study of cytomegalovirus exposure and HLA in healthy donors. The PCR used 60 Vbeta and 13 Jbeta primers. Some clones are missing from TCRdb's copy, which holds only in-frame ones; the method was immunoSEQ multiplex PCR. The sample gives around 110,000 clones, approximately 81% of which show up once; about 2.2% is in the top ten. The sample taken for sequencing was PBMCs. The receptors were gathered from a man younger than 45 in good health and CMV-seronegative.

The chain is built from TRBV7-9 and TRBJ2-7; no clear D gene. Germline V gene sequence: CDR1 SEHNR, CDR2 FQNEAQ (reference sequence). Trimming took off 5 bases at V and 10 bases at J, with 12 bases between the two ends. The length of the CDR3 is 11 residues. The CDR3 is CASSRDAAQYF. In DNA, the CDR3 is TGTGCCAGCAGCCGCGACGCGGCACAGTACTTC.

The rearrangement links TRBV4-2 to TRBJ2-7, with TRBD2 matching 11 bases. CDR1 and CDR2 from the germline V gene are LGHNA and YNFKEQ. This CDR3 is built from 16 residues. The V segment lost 1 base and the J segment 2 bases; nucleotides outside the gene matches: 4. DNA for the CDR3: TGTGCCAGCAGCCAAGGGCTAGCGGGGGGTACCTACGAGCAGTACTTC. Protein product: CASSQGLAGGTYEQYF.

This chain links TRBV4-1 with TRBJ2-7; the match to TRBD1 covers 7 bases. This CDR3 comprises 15 residues. Trimming took 2 bases from V and 3 from J; bases not matched to a gene: 7. The germline V gene has CDR1 MGHRA and CDR2 YSYEKL. The CDR3 DNA is TGCGCCAGCAGCCAAACCGGGACAGTCTACTACGAGCAGTACTTC. This codes for CASSQTGTVYYEQYF.

V gene TRBV30 combines with J gene TRBJ1-2; no clear D gene. V lost 2 bases, J lost 4 bases, and 5 bases lay in between. CDR3 length: 11 residues. Germline V gives CDR1 GTSNPN, CDR2 SVGIG (reference sequence). CDR3 in amino acids: CAWSRGYGYTF. CDR3 sequence (DNA): TGTGCCTGGAGTCGGGGCTATGGCTACACCTTC.

J is TRBJ2-1 and V is TRBV2; 12 bases agree with TRBD2. This CDR3 contains 18 residues. Germline values: CDR1 SNHLY, CDR2 FYNNEI. The V and J ends lost 4 bases and 9 bases, in that order; junction bases with no gene match: 16. This CDR3 is CASSGLAGGPGRNGEQFF. The CDR3 nucleotides read TGTGCCAGCAGTGGTCTAGCGGGGGGGCCCGGTCGGAATGGTGAGCAGTTCTTC.

V and J are TRBV6-1 and TRBJ1-1; 9 bases map to TRBD1. Germline CDR1 and CDR2: MNHNS and SASEGT. J was trimmed by 5 bases and V by 6 bases; bases with no gene match: 10. The CDR3 is 15 residues long. The CDR3 nucleotides are TGTGCCAGCAGCGCTGACAGGGGGTTACGGACTGAAGCTTTCTTT. This sequence encodes CASSADRGLRTEAFF.

The chain has TRBV7-9 and TRBJ2-3; 7 bases match TRBD1. V was pared by 1 base and J by 1 base, with 2 bases of the junction left unmatched. The CDR3 loop spans 15 amino acids. Per germline, CDR1 SEHNR and CDR2 FQNEAQ (reference sequence). Here the CDR3 reads CASSLGGTGTDTQYF. CDR3 DNA: TGTGCCAGCAGCTTAGGGGGGACAGGCACAGATACGCAGTATTTT.

The CDR3 nucleotides are TGCAGCGTTCGTGGACAGGGGGACTATGGCTACACCTTC. It is translated as CSVRGQGDYGYTF. The genes are TRBV29-1 and TRBJ1-2; TRBD1 matches 10 bases. CDR1 SQVTM and CDR2 ANQGSEA come from the germline V gene. The CDR3 extends over 13 amino acids. V lost 5 bases to trimming and J lost 3 bases; unmatched junction nucleotides: 3.

CDR3 residues: CASSSTGNTEAFF. For the CDR3, the DNA is TGCGCCAGCAGCTCTACAGGGAACACTGAAGCTTTCTTT. The genes are TRBV5-1 and TRBJ1-1, with D tentatively TRBD1 (5 bases). Germline CDR1 is SGHRS and CDR2 is YFSETQ. The CDR3 covers 13 residues. V lost 3 bases and J lost 1, with 7 bases in between.

The gene calls are TRBV19 and TRBJ2-3; 8 bases agree with TRBD2. Trimming took 5 bases from V and 8 from J; bases not matched to a gene: 9. This CDR3 comprises 14 residues. CDR1 and CDR2 (germline): LNHDA, SQIVND (reference sequence). The CDR3 reads CASSLGSGGGTQYF. The CDR3 DNA is TGTGCCAGTAGTCTGGGGAGCGGGGGAGGTACGCAGTATTTT.

This clone appeared a few times. The chain carries TRBV6-1 and TRBJ1-1; 9 bases align to TRBD1. The V gene end was trimmed by 4 bases and the J gene end by 3 bases; junction bases not matched to a gene: 9. The CDR3 loop spans 16 amino acids. Germline CDR1 and CDR2: MNHNS and SASEGT. This CDR3 is CASSARLWTGDTEAFF. The CDR3 nucleotides read TGTGCCAGCAGTGCTAGGCTCTGGACAGGGGACACTGAAGCTTTCTTT.

The J gene is TRBJ2-7, the V gene TRBV5-1; D gene unclear. This CDR3 has 13 residues. The V and J ends lost 7 bases and 2 bases respectively, with 13 bases between them. CDR1 and CDR2 (germline): SGHRS, YFSETQ. This CDR3 reads CASQAVPTYEQYF. CDR3 coding DNA: TGCGCCAGCCAGGCAGTACCTACCTACGAGCAGTACTTC.

The rearrangement links TRBV7-9 to TRBJ2-2, with no clear D. Germline values: CDR1 SEHNR, CDR2 FQNEAQ (reference sequence). V dropped 6 bases and J dropped 3 bases, with 8 bases sitting between them. The CDR3 extends over 13 amino acids. The CDR3 sequence: CASRSLHTGELFF. In nucleotides, the CDR3 is TGTGCCAGCAGGTCCCTTCACACCGGGGAGCTGTTTTTT.

The chain is built from TRBV5-6 and TRBJ2-7, with 9 positions matching TRBD1. Germline lookup yields CDR1 SGHDT and CDR2 YYEEEE. The CDR3 consists of 15 residues. With V trimmed by 0 bases and J by 5 bases, 6 bases remained unmatched. The CDR3 DNA is TGTGCCAGCAGCTTGGATGGGACAGGGCCCAACGAGCAGTACTTC. Translation: CASSLDGTGPNEQYF.

This clone was detected many times. The chain couples TRBV6-4 to TRBJ1-1; no reliable D call. Germline V lookup: CDR1 MRHNA, CDR2 SNTAGT. CDR3 length: 14 amino acids. V was clipped by 8 bases and J by 1 base, with 14 bases between them. In nucleotides, the CDR3 is TGTGCCAGCGCCCCTACGGGAGAGAACACTGAAGCTTTCTTT. It encodes CASAPTGENTEAFF.

The J gene is TRBJ2-1, the V gene TRBV13, with D hard to call. The CDR3 spans 14 residues. Germline CDR1 and CDR2: PRHDT and FYEKMQ (reference sequence). Trimming shortened V by 3 bases and J by 2 bases, and 8 bases separated the two germline ends. CDR3 nucleotide sequence: TGTGCCAGCAGCTTGATAGCACCCTACAATGAGCAGTTCTTC. It encodes CASSLIAPYNEQFF.

The gene calls are TRBV5-1 and TRBJ2-7; tentatively, D is TRBD1 (6 bases). V was trimmed by 4 bases and J by 2 bases, leaving 16 bases between them. This CDR3 comprises 15 residues. Germline values: CDR1 SGHRS, CDR2 YFSETQ. The CDR3 nucleotides are TGCGCCAGCAGCGGGGCCGGGACACTAACCTACGAGCAGTACTTC. Encoded protein: CASSGAGTLTYEQYF.

The V gene is TRBV18, the J gene TRBJ2-7, with a weak D call TRBD1 (6 bases). The CDR3 is made up of 13 amino acids. V gave up 7 bases and J gave up 3 bases, with 13 bases separating them. Germline CDR1 reads KGHSH; CDR2 reads LQKENI. For the CDR3, the DNA is TGTGCCAGCTACGCCAGGGGCGGCTACGAGCAGTACTTC. The encoded protein is CASYARGGYEQYF. Filled out from reference TRBV18 and TRBJ2-7, the complete variable domain reads NAGVMQNPRHLVRRRGQEARLRCSPMKGHSHVYWYRQLPEEGLKFMVYLQKENIIDESGMPKERFSAEFPKEGPSILRIQQVVRGDSAAYFCASYARGGYEQYFGPGTRLTVT.

The J gene is TRBJ1-5, the V gene TRBV6-5; TRBD1 agrees at 9 bases. This CDR3 has 14 amino acids. The germline gives CDR1 MNHEY, CDR2 SVGAGI. The junction had 8 bases not matched to a gene; V was cut back by 8 bases and J by 6 bases. Here the CDR3 DNA reads TGTGCCAGCGGGGACACAGGGGGCCGTCAGCCCCAGCATTTT. Protein sequence: CASGDTGGRQPQHF.

The chain employs TRBV6-4 and TRBJ1-2; no clear D. The V end lost 8 bases, the J end lost 8 bases, and 12 bases lay between the germline ends. Germline lookup yields CDR1 MRHNA and CDR2 SNTAGT. CDR3 length: 11 amino acids. CDR3 nucleotide sequence: TGTGCCAGCCCGAGGGCTGACGGCTACACCTTC. Protein product: CASPRADGYTF.

This clone was counted between two and nine times. J is TRBJ2-1 and V is TRBV10-2, with 7 nucleotides matching TRBD2. CDR3 length: 11 amino acids. Germline CDR1 reads WSHSY; CDR2 reads SAAADI. Unmatched junction bases numbered 5, after V lost 8 bases and J lost 10 bases. The CDR3 loop is CASGGVQEQFF. For the CDR3, the DNA is TGCGCCAGCGGGGGGGTCCAGGAGCAGTTCTTC.

The V gene is TRBV5-8, the J gene TRBJ2-7, with D unresolved. Trimming took off 0 bases at V and 1 base at J, with 11 bases between the two ends. This CDR3 has 15 amino acids. Germline assignment: CDR1 SGHTS and CDR2 YDEGEE. Here the CDR3 reads CASSLAAGRSYEQYF. The CDR3 DNA reads as TGTGCCAGCAGCTTGGCGGCAGGCCGATCCTACGAGCAGTACTTC. The variable domain in full, completed from reference TRBV5-8 and TRBJ2-7, reads EAGVTQSPTHLIKTRGQQATLRCSPISGHTSVYWYQQALGLGLQFLLWYDEGEERNRGNFPPRFSGRQFPNYSSELNVNALELEDSALYLCASSLAAGRSYEQYFGPGTRLTVT.

This clone came up once. The J gene is TRBJ2-3, the V gene TRBV6-5; 8 nucleotides agree with TRBD2. The CDR3 spans 15 residues. With V trimmed by 6 bases and J by 4 bases, 9 bases remained unmatched. Germline CDR1 is MNHEY and CDR2 is SVGAGI. In nucleotides, the CDR3 is TGTGCCAGCAGCCCCGGGATAGCGGGATCAGATACGCAGTATTTT. Its protein product is CASSPGIAGSDTQYF.

This chain uses TRBV7-2 with TRBJ1-5; D gene ambiguous. In germline, CDR1 is SGHTA, CDR2 FQGNSA. V lost 0 bases, J lost 5 bases, and 8 bases lay in between. This CDR3 contains 14 residues. CDR3 in amino acids: CASSLAYVDQPQHF. In nucleotides, the CDR3 is TGTGCCAGCAGCTTAGCGTATGTAGATCAGCCCCAGCATTTT.

V gene TRBV27 combines with J gene TRBJ2-7, with a tentative D call TRBD2 (6 bases). From germline, CDR1 is MNHEY and CDR2 SMNVEV (reference sequence). This CDR3 region has 16 residues. The V end was cut by 8 bases, the J end by 5 bases, with 25 bases between. Here the CDR3 reads CASSPLGFGGNDEQYF. In DNA, the CDR3 is TGTGCCAGCTCCCCCCTCGGTTTTGGCGGGAACGACGAGCAGTACTTC.

This clone was observed a few times. The J gene is TRBJ2-7, the V gene TRBV5-1, with TRBD2 matching 8 bases. The CDR3 extends over 15 amino acids. J gave up 4 bases and V 2 bases, and 8 bases lay outside the gene matches. The germline CDR1 and CDR2 sequences are SGHRS and YFSETQ. This CDR3 is CASSLAGVTPYEQYF. For the CDR3, the DNA is TGCGCCAGCAGCTTAGCGGGGGTTACACCGTACGAGCAGTACTTC.

In this sample, this clone turned up once. The chain uses TRBV29-1 and TRBJ1-1; D remains unclear. The CDR3 is 14 residues long. Trimming cost V 0 bases and J 4 bases, with 12 bases left between them. Germline V lookup: CDR1 SQVTM, CDR2 ANQGSEA. The CDR3 bases are TGCAGCGTTGAAGATCCCGACTTCTCCACTGAAGCTTTCTTT. Encoded protein: CSVEDPDFSTEAFF.